This record looks at one TCR beta chain sequence and its context. Expressed TCRB transcripts got sequenced, as all isolated RNA was reverse transcribed. Measured with immunoSEQ multiplex PCR; TCRdb has only the in-frame clones, and not every one. The table shows 130,000 to 150,000 clones, with less than 11% occurring only once. This sample is drawn from a study of beta chain features in type 1 diabetes. V was pared by 4 bases and J by 3 bases, with 4 bases of the junction left unmatched. Germline CDR1 reads GTSNPN; CDR2 reads SVGIG (reference sequence). The CDR3 length is 13 residues. J is TRBJ1-2 and V is TRBV30; 8 positions match TRBD1. This sequence was found in a young man in good health. Sequencing was done on a sample of naive CD4+ T cells from blood. In DNA, the CDR3 is TGTGCCTGGACTGACAGGGGAGACTATGGCTACACCTTC. It codes for CAWTDRGDYGYTF.